Following are 5 T cell receptor beta chains from one sample sequenced in a study of blood T cells in healthy people across ages. Through a sample-barcoded 5' primer and a J-beta primer mix, a second PCR was run for about 6 to 11 cycles. A single record per CDR3 protein comes from TCRdb applying MiXCR to the 5' RACE reads. The data show hundreds of thousands of distinct CDR3 sequences, around 42% seen once. The source material was blood. All receptors come from a man aged 60 to 75 in good health.

The chain has TRBV24-1 and TRBJ1-2; 8 nucleotides align to TRBD1. The ends lost 4 bases at V and 5 bases at J; junction bases unmatched: 26. The CDR3 extends over 21 amino acids. CDR1 and CDR2 from the germline V gene are KGHDR and SFDVKD. CDR3 coding DNA: TGTGCCACCAGTGAACGGGGTATTCTTGGGACAGGTACCCTTTATGGTTATGGCTACACCTTC. Protein: CATSERGILGTGTLYGYGYTF.

A few counts support this clonotype. J is TRBJ2-5 and V is TRBV5-5; TRBD1 matches at 7 bases. Looked up from germline, CDR1 is SGHKS and CDR2 is YYEKEE (reference sequence). V lost 4 bases and J lost 3; bases outside the gene matches: 3. The length of the CDR3 is 13 residues. CDR3 loop: CASSVTGEETQYF. The CDR3, as DNA: TGTGCCAGCAGCGTTACAGGGGAAGAGACCCAGTACTTC.

The gene calls are TRBV6-1 and TRBJ2-5; 8 bases align to TRBD2. Germline CDR1 and CDR2: MNHNS and SASEGT. The CDR3 is 15 residues long. Trimming at V came to 2 bases and at J to 1 base, leaving 3 bases not matched to a gene. The CDR3 protein is CASSELAGLQETQYF. CDR3 nucleotides: TGTGCCAGCAGTGAACTAGCGGGCCTCCAAGAGACCCAGTACTTC.

The V call is TRBV24-1, the J call TRBJ2-7, with TRBD2 matching 7 bases. V shed 4 bases, J shed 3 bases, and the junction held 8 bases outside the gene matches. The CDR3 loop spans 15 amino acids. The germline V gene encodes CDR1 KGHDR and CDR2 SFDVKD. CDR3 sequence: CATSEGSGGNYEQYF. CDR3 DNA: TGTGCCACCAGTGAGGGCTCGGGGGGAAACTACGAGCAGTACTTC.

In this sample, this clonotype turned up a few times. V usage is TRBV7-9 and J usage is TRBJ1-2; the D is unclear. Germline V gene lookup returns CDR1 SEHNR and CDR2 FQNEAQ (reference sequence). The CDR3 extends over 13 amino acids. Between the trimmed V and J ends, which lost 5 bases and 4 bases, there was a span of 11 bases. This CDR3 reads CASSRMGAYGYTF. The CDR3 coding sequence is TGTGCCAGCAGCCGAATGGGCGCCTATGGCTACACCTTC. Supplemented by reference TRBV7-9 and TRBJ1-2, the full variable domain reads DTGVSQNPRHKITKRGQNVTFRCDPISEHNRLYWYRQTLGQGPEFLTYFQNEAQLEKSRLLSDRFSAERPKGSFSTLEIQRTEQGDSAMYLCASSRMGAYGYTFGSGTRLTVV.